These 24 T cell receptor beta chains share one sample of origin, sequenced in a study of beta chain features in type 1 diabetes. The whole isolated RNA underwent reverse transcription, so sequencing captured expressed TCRB transcripts. Method: immunoSEQ multiplex PCR; TCRdb's copy keeps in-frame clones and lacks some. The sample carries more than 150,000 clones, 10% to 15% recorded once. The sample was central memory CD4+ T cells from blood. These receptors were taken from a woman under 30 in good health.

The chain recombines TRBV18 with TRBJ1-1; 10 bases are shared with TRBD1. With V trimmed by 4 bases and J by 6 bases, 5 bases remained unmatched. This CDR3 spans 14 amino acids. Germline-derived CDR1 and CDR2 are KGHSH and LQKENI. CDR3: CASSRGTGDAEAFF. The DNA for the CDR3 is TGTGCCAGCTCACGAGGGACAGGGGACGCTGAAGCTTTCTTT.

Only a few counts were recorded for this clone. The chain recombines TRBV19 with TRBJ2-6, with D perhaps matching TRBD2 (7 bases). This CDR3 has 16 residues. Germline V gene lookup returns CDR1 LNHDA and CDR2 SQIVND (reference sequence). V dropped 0 bases and J dropped 2 bases, with 8 bases sitting between them. DNA for the CDR3: TGTGCCAGTAGTATAGAGCGGGGGCCTGGGGCCAACGTCCTGACTTTC. It specifies CASSIERGPGANVLTF. Supplemented by reference TRBV19 and TRBJ2-6, the full variable domain reads DGGITQSPKYLFRKEGQNVTLSCEQNLNHDAMYWYRQDPGQGLRLIYYSQIVNDFQKGDIAEGYSVSREKKESFPLTVTSAQKNPTAFYLCASSIERGPGANVLTFGAGSRLTVL.

This clone was seen more than once but under ten times. The chain uses TRBV14 and TRBJ2-1, with TRBD2 matching 9 bases. CDR3 length: 16 amino acids. Trimming took 4 bases from V and 4 from J; bases not matched to a gene: 8. CDR1 and CDR2 from the germline V gene are SGHDN and FVKESK. CDR3 protein: CASSPTLAGRYNEQFF. Written as DNA, the CDR3 is TGTGCCAGCAGCCCTACACTAGCGGGTAGATACAATGAGCAGTTCTTC.

A note on this clone: A much larger clone lies a single base off, so this may be a read error. DNA for the CDR3: TGTGCCAGCAGGACAGGGGGCCGGGGCTACACCTTC. The encoded protein is CASRTGGRGYTF. V gene TRBV5-6 combines with J gene TRBJ1-2, with 10 nucleotides matching TRBD1. Per germline, CDR1 SGHDT and CDR2 YYEEEE. V lost 5 bases to trimming and J lost 8 bases; unmatched junction nucleotides: 3. The CDR3 loop spans 12 amino acids.

With respect to this clone: The junction shows a germline mismatch at one end, possibly a read error. The chain employs TRBV4-1 and TRBJ1-2; 8 nucleotides agree with TRBD1. This CDR3 has 14 amino acids. The germline V gene has CDR1 MGHRA and CDR2 YSYEKL. In DNA, the CDR3 is TGTGCCAGCAGCCATGACAGGGGTAGGGATGGCTACACCTTC. It yields the protein CASSHDRGRDGYTF.

This clone has a handful of counts. The chain is built from TRBV5-4 and TRBJ2-5; 7 positions match TRBD1. The CDR3 totals 14 residues. The junction had 8 bases not matched to a gene; V was cut back by 4 bases and J by 5 bases. Germline V gene data show CDR1 as SGHNT and CDR2 as YYREEE (reference sequence). CDR3 coding DNA: TGTGCCAGCAGCCCGAGGACAGGTCTGGAGACCCAGTACTTC. Amino acid sequence: CASSPRTGLETQYF.

The J gene is TRBJ2-2, the V gene TRBV5-1; 12 nucleotides line up with TRBD2. This CDR3 contains 18 residues. With V trimmed by 0 bases and J by 1 base, 4 bases remained unmatched. In germline, CDR1 is SGHRS, CDR2 YFSETQ. The CDR3 DNA follows: TGCGCCAGCAGCTTGGTCCTAGCGGGAGGGCAGAACACCGGGGAGCTGTTTTTT. This translates into CASSLVLAGGQNTGELFF.

J is TRBJ1-5 and V is TRBV2, with 9 bases that match TRBD1. CDR3 length: 14 residues. Germline CDR1 SNHLY, CDR2 FYNNEI. Trimming cost V 6 bases and J 5 bases; bases outside gene matches: 5. The CDR3 reads CASRRTGVDQPQHF. Written as DNA, the CDR3 is TGTGCCAGCAGACGGACAGGGGTAGATCAGCCCCAGCATTTT.

This clone was seen repeatedly, ten times or more. The chain joins TRBV30 to TRBJ2-1; 8 bases are shared with TRBD1. The CDR3 runs 15 residues. The ends lost 4 bases at V and 4 bases at J; junction bases unmatched: 9. Germline V lookup: CDR1 GTSNPN, CDR2 SVGIG (reference sequence). The CDR3 protein is CAWTNGQGHYNEQFF. The CDR3 region has the DNA TGTGCCTGGACCAACGGACAGGGACATTACAATGAGCAGTTCTTC.

The CDR3 reads CASSLVSSGSSYNEQFF. CDR3 nucleotide sequence: TGCGCCAGCAGCTTGGTGTCTAGCGGGAGCTCCTACAATGAGCAGTTCTTC. The chain uses TRBV5-1 and TRBJ2-1; 10 bases are a match to TRBD2. CDR3 length equals 17 residues. Per germline, CDR1 SGHRS and CDR2 YFSETQ. The V segment lost 0 bases and the J segment 0 bases; nucleotides outside the gene matches: 3.

The CDR3 spells CASSQGGEVQPQHF. CDR3 in DNA: TGTGCCAGCAGCCAAGGGGGGGAGGTTCAGCCCCAGCATTTT. This sequence joins TRBV4-2 and TRBJ1-5, with D maybe TRBD1 (5 bases). Per germline, CDR1 LGHNA and CDR2 YNFKEQ. The ends were cut back, 1 base at V and 6 bases at J, with 10 bases in the middle. The CDR3 has 14 residues.

This clone appeared a few times. The chain has TRBV13 and TRBJ2-4, with 9 nucleotides matching TRBD1. The germline V gene has CDR1 PRHDT and CDR2 FYEKMQ (reference sequence). This CDR3 is built from 17 residues. With 6 bases clipped from V and 7 bases from J, the junction kept 16 bases outside the gene matches. The CDR3 region has the DNA TGTGCCAGCAGTCGTACGACAGGGGGAATAAGTTTGAACATTCAGTACTTC. This translates into CASSRTTGGISLNIQYF. The entire variable domain, with the rest obtained from reference TRBV13 and TRBJ2-4, is as follows: AAGVIQSPRHLIKEKRETATLKCYPIPRHDTVYWYQQGPGQDPQFLISFYEKMQSDKGSIPDRFSAQQFSDYHSELNMSSLELGDSALYFCASSRTTGGISLNIQYFGAGTRLSVL.

The J gene is TRBJ1-4, the V gene TRBV15; 10 bases align to TRBD1. The ends lost 0 bases at V and 6 bases at J; junction bases unmatched: 4. Per germline, CDR1 LNHNV and CDR2 YYDKDF (reference sequence). This CDR3 spans 16 amino acids. The chain's CDR3 is CATSRDSGTGDEKLFF. In DNA form, the CDR3 reads TGTGCCACCAGCAGAGATTCTGGGACAGGGGATGAAAAACTGTTTTTT.

At least ten counts were recorded for this clone. V is TRBV6-5 and J is TRBJ1-2; possible D gene TRBD1, 6 bases. Germline CDR1 and CDR2: MNHEY and SVGAGI. V lost 7 bases to trimming and J lost 2 bases, with 11 bases between them. This CDR3 has 13 amino acids. The CDR3 nucleotides are TGTGCCAGCACCCAGGGGCTGAACTATGGCTACACCTTC. It encodes CASTQGLNYGYTF.

DNA of the CDR3: TGCGCCAGCAGCGTGGGCGGCGGGACTCACGAGCAGTACTTC. Translated, it gives CASSVGGGTHEQYF. This chain connects TRBV5-1 to TRBJ2-7; tentative D call: TRBD2 (6 bases). Deletions cut 4 bases from V and 5 bases from J, with 16 bases between. Germline V gene data show CDR1 as SGHRS and CDR2 as YFSETQ. The CDR3 is 14 amino acids.

This clone appeared a few times. The chain couples TRBV4-2 to TRBJ2-7; 9 nucleotides agree with TRBD2. The V and J ends lost 1 base and 3 bases, in that order; junction bases with no gene match: 4. CDR1 is LGHNA, CDR2 YNFKEQ, per germline. The CDR3 contains 15 residues. In DNA form, the CDR3 reads TGTGCCAGCAGCCAAGGGGTAGCGGGGGTCTACGAGCAGTACTTC. This codes for CASSQGVAGVYEQYF.

This rearrangement joins TRBV2 to TRBJ2-1; D is unresolved. Germline V gives CDR1 SNHLY, CDR2 FYNNEI. This CDR3 has 13 amino acids. The V gene lost 8 bases and the J gene lost 0 bases, with 8 bases spanning the gap. The CDR3 nucleotides read TGTGCCAGCGGGCTAATCTCCTACAATGAGCAGTTCTTC. Amino acid sequence: CASGLISYNEQFF. Combining the CDR3 with reference TRBV2 and TRBJ2-1 gives the whole variable domain EPEVTQTPSHQVTQMGQEVILRCVPISNHLYFYWYRQILGQKVEFLVSFYNNEISEKSEIFDDQFSVERPDGSNFTLKIRSTKLEDSAMYFCASGLISYNEQFFGPGTRLTVL.

This clone has more than one count but fewer than ten. V is TRBV29-1 and J is TRBJ1-1; possible D gene TRBD1, 6 bases. The CDR3 runs to 14 residues. The ends were cut back, 5 bases at V and 0 bases at J, with 13 bases in the middle. The germline V gene encodes CDR1 SQVTM and CDR2 ANQGSEA. The CDR3 region has the DNA TGCAGCGTTTCCTTGACAGGTATGAACACTGAAGCTTTCTTT. It codes for CSVSLTGMNTEAFF.

This clone was picked up a small number of times. The V gene is TRBV5-1, the J gene TRBJ2-7; possible D gene TRBD2, 6 bases. Germline CDR1 reads SGHRS; CDR2 reads YFSETQ. Trimming shortened V by 1 base and J by 6 bases, and 14 bases separated the two germline ends. The CDR3 has 14 amino acids. This chain's CDR3 is CASSLPGSLGEQYF. The CDR3 nucleotides are TGCGCCAGCAGCTTGCCCGGGAGTTTAGGCGAGCAGTACTTC. The full variable domain, its missing parts supplied by reference TRBV5-1 and TRBJ2-7, is KAGVTQTPRYLIKTRGQQVTLSCSPISGHRSVSWYQQTPGQGLQFLFEYFSETQRNKGNFPGRFSGRQFSNSRSEMNVSTLELGDSALYLCASSLPGSLGEQYFGPGTRLTVT.

This clone turned up a few times. DNA for the CDR3: TGTGCCAGCAGCCCGGGATCACAAGAGACCCAGTACTTC. Translating gives CASSPGSQETQYF. The V and J genes are TRBV27 and TRBJ2-5; possibly TRBD2 for D (5 bases). There are 13 residues in the CDR3. The germline CDR1 and CDR2 sequences are MNHEY and SMNVEV (reference sequence). V was cut by 6 bases and J by 2 bases, with 10 bases left in between.

This clone was seen more than once but under ten times. The gene calls are TRBV18 and TRBJ2-7; TRBD1 matches at 10 bases. This CDR3 is built from 14 residues. CDR1 is KGHSH and CDR2 is LQKENI in the germline V gene. The junction had 5 bases not matched to a gene; V was cut back by 6 bases and J by 3 bases. CDR3 protein: CASSWGDRGYEQYF. As DNA, the CDR3 is TGTGCCAGCTCGTGGGGGGACAGGGGCTACGAGCAGTACTTC.

The table lists this clone with a few counts. V usage is TRBV19 and J usage is TRBJ1-5; TRBD1 aligns across 7 bases. The CDR3 has 14 amino acids. Unmatched junction bases numbered 4, after V lost 3 bases and J lost 5 bases. CDR1 is LNHDA and CDR2 is SQIVND in the germline V gene (reference sequence). For the CDR3, the DNA is TGTGCCAGTAGTATCCGGGACAGTCATCAGCCCCAGCATTTT. This codes for CASSIRDSHQPQHF.

This chain connects TRBV4-3 to TRBJ2-7, with 12 bases aligning to TRBD1. Germline CDR1 is LGHNA and CDR2 is YSLEER. The CDR3 has 14 amino acids. The V and J ends lost 5 bases and 6 bases, in that order; junction bases with no gene match: 5. The CDR3 nucleotides read TGCGCCAGCAGCTTGGGGACAGGGGGCTCCGAGCAGTACTTC. This gives the protein CASSLGTGGSEQYF.

This clone was recorded a few times. The V call is TRBV29-1, the J call TRBJ2-7; D gene ambiguous. The CDR3 contains 14 residues. V was cut by 4 bases and J by 2 bases, with 15 bases left in between. Germline CDR1 and CDR2: SQVTM and ANQGSEA. Here the CDR3 DNA reads TGCAGCGTTGTGTGGTTGACGGAGCCCTACGAGCAGTACTTC. This encodes CSVVWLTEPYEQYF.